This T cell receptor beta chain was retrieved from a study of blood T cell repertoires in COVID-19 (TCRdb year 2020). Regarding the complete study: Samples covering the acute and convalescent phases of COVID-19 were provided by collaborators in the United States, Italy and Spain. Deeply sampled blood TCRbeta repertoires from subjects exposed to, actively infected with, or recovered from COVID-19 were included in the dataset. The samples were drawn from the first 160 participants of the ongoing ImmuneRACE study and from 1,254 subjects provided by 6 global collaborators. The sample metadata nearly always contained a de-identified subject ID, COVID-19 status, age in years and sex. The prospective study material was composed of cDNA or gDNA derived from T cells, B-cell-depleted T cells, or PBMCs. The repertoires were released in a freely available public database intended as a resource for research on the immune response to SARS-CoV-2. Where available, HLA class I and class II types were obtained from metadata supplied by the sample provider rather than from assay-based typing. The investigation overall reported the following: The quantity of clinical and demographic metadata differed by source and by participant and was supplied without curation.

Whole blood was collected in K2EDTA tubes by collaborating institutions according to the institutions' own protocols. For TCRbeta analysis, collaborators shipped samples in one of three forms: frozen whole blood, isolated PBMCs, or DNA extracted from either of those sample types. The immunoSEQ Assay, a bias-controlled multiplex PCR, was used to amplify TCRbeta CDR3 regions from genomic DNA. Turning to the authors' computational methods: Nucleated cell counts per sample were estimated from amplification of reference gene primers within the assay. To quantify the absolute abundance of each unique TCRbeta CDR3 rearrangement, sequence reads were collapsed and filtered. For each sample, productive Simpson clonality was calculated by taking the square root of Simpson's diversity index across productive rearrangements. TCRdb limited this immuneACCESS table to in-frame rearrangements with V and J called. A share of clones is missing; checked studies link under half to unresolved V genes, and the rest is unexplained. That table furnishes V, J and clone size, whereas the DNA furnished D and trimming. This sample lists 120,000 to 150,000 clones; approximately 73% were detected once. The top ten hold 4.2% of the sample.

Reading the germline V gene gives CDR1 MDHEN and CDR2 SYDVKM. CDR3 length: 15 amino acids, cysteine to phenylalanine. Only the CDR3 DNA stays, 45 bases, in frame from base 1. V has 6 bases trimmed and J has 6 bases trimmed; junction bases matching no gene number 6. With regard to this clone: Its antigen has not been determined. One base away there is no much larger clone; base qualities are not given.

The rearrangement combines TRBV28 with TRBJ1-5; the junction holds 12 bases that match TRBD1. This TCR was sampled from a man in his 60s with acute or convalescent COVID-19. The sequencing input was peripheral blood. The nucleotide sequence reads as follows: TGTGCCAGCAGACCCCGGGACAGGGGGCTTCAGCCCCAGCATTTT. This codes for CASRPRDRGLQPQHF.